Below, one TCR beta chain is given with its context. What it binds is not known. Target depth was 1 in 200,000 to 1 in 1 million T cells, about 10x per clonotype. The repertoire was sequenced with immunoSEQ multiplex PCR; TCRdb's copy has only in-frame clones and lacks some. The table has fewer than 150,000 clones, around 80% seen once. About 2 micrograms of genomic DNA from cryopreserved PBMCs went into TCR beta libraries. The CDR3 is 14 amino acids. Germline CDR1 reads LNHDA; CDR2 reads SQIVND (reference sequence). V was cut by 5 bases and J by 2 bases, with 13 bases left in between. This sample is drawn from a study of cytotoxic CD8 clonotypes in ibrutinib-treated CLL. Study outcomes and limitations: Public clonotypes were rare and shrank or held steady on treatment. Relative to age-matched healthy donors, clonality at baseline was higher, and it tracked circulating CD8+ T-cell counts.

The sequence was obtained from a human donor with chronic lymphocytic leukemia. The chain is built from TRBV19 and TRBJ2-7; D is undetermined. Source: PBMCs, taken after 24 months of ibrutinib treatment. CDR3 residues: CASSHTGHPYEQYF. Written as DNA, the CDR3 is TGTGCCAGTAGTCATACCGGGCACCCCTACGAGCAGTACTTC.